Listed here are 2 T cell receptor beta chains from one sample, sequenced in a study of STAT5B mutations in CD4+ large granular lymphocyte leukemia. TCRdb keeps only in-frame clones here, not all; method: immunoSEQ multiplex PCR. The sample includes some 40,000 clones, roughly 80% seen only once; the top ten take 0.35%. Specimen: CD4+ T cells from blood buffy coats. The receptors here all came from a human donor in good health.

V usage is TRBV5-1 and J usage is TRBJ2-1, with 7 bases matching TRBD1. The CDR3 totals 15 residues. The junction had 5 bases not matched to a gene; V was cut back by 0 bases and J by 5 bases. Germline V gene lookup returns CDR1 SGHRS and CDR2 YFSETQ. The CDR3: CASSLATGSDNEQFF. The CDR3 DNA reads TGCGCCAGCAGCTTGGCGACAGGGTCCGACAATGAGCAGTTCTTC.

V gene TRBV28 combines with J gene TRBJ1-2, with a possible D match to TRBD1 (6 bases). Germline loops: CDR1 MDHEN, CDR2 SYDVKM. The CDR3 spans 14 residues. Trimming pared 3 bases from V and 10 bases from J, leaving 18 bases between. The CDR3 bases are TGTGCCAGCAGTTTTCCAGACAGGTCCCTAGTCTACACCTTC. It translates to CASSFPDRSLVYTF.